This T cell receptor (beta chain) was captured by sequencing in a study of cytomegalovirus exposure and HLA in healthy donors. Points from the study as a whole: The presence/absence work took it that sequencing depth was about the same across donors.

Regarding this clone: Its antigen is currently unknown.

PCR amplification relied on 60 Vbeta primers (plus 13 Jbeta primers). The repertoire was sequenced with immunoSEQ multiplex PCR; TCRdb's copy has only in-frame clones and lacks some. The sample shows about 190,000 clones, 65% to 85% of them seen only once. CDR3 length: 14 residues. Germline CDR1 reads SQVTM; CDR2 reads ANQGSEA. Trimming removed 2 bases at V and 6 bases at J, with 14 bases between. The rearrangement joins TRBV29-1 to TRBJ2-1, with D possibly being TRBD1 (5 bases). Sequenced input: PBMCs. The TCR sequence derives from a man aged 35 to 55 in good health and CMV-seropositive. CDR3 residues: CSVEIWAGPNEQFF. The CDR3, as DNA: TGCAGCGTTGAAATTTGGGCAGGGCCCAATGAGCAGTTCTTC.